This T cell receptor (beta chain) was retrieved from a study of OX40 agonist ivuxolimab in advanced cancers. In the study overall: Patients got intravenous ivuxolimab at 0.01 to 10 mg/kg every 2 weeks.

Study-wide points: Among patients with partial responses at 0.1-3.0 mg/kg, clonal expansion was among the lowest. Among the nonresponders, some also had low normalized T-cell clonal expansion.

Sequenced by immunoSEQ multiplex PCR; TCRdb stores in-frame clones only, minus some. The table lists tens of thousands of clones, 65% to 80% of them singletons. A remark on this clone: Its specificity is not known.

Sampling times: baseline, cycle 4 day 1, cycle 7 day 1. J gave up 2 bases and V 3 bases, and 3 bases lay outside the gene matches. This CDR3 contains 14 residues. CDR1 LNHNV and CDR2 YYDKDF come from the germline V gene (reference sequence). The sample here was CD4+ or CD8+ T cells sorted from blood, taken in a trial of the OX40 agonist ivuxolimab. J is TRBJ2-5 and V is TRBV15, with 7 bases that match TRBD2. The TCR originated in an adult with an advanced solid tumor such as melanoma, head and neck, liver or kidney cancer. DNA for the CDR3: TGTGCCACCAGCAGGGGGGGGGTTCAAGAGACCCAGTACTTC. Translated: CATSRGGVQETQYF.